The 4 T cell receptor beta chains below were found in one sample sequenced in a study of T cell changes during pregnancy in multiple sclerosis. The method was immunoSEQ multiplex PCR; TCRdb's version includes in-frame clones alone and lacks a portion of them. The sample includes 85,000 to 100,000 clones, around 90% seen only once; the top ten take under 0.95%. Material: peripheral blood, obtained before pregnancy. The receptors were sampled from a female donor with multiple sclerosis, enrolled in a pregnancy study.

The chain is built from TRBV6-5 and TRBJ1-2, with a tentative D call TRBD1 (5 bases). The V gene's germline CDR1 is MNHEY and CDR2 SVGAGI. This CDR3 has 14 residues. V shed 6 bases and J shed 3 bases, with 14 bases lying between them. In nucleotides, the CDR3 is TGTGCCAGCAGCCCGGTGGGGGGGGACTATGGCTACACCTTC. Translated: CASSPVGGDYGYTF.

This chain connects TRBV7-8 to TRBJ2-5; 10 bases map to TRBD1. Germline lookup yields CDR1 SGHVS and CDR2 FQNEAQ. J lost 4 bases, V lost 4 bases, and 3 bases had no gene match. CDR3 length: 14 residues. The DNA for the CDR3 is TGTGCCAGCAGCTCGGGACAGGGGATAGAGACCCAGTACTTC. This translates into CASSSGQGIETQYF. Filled out from reference TRBV7-8 and TRBJ2-5, the complete variable domain reads GAGVSQSPRYKVAKRGQDVALRCDPISGHVSLFWYQQALGQGPEFLTYFQNEAQLDKSGLPSDRFFAERPEGSVSTLKIQRTQQEDSAVYLCASSSGQGIETQYFGPGTRLLVL.

This sequence joins TRBV27 and TRBJ2-5; 9 bases agree with TRBD1. With 2 bases clipped from V and 1 base from J, the junction kept 17 bases outside the gene matches. The CDR3 length is 20 residues. In germline, CDR1 is MNHEY, CDR2 SMNVEV (reference sequence). The DNA of the CDR3 is TGTGCCAGCAGTTTAAAGTATCCGCTTCAGACAGGGGGATCCCAAGAGACCCAGTACTTC. Its translation: CASSLKYPLQTGGSQETQYF.

The chain is built from TRBV2 and TRBJ2-2; 8 bases map to TRBD1. This CDR3 is 17 amino acids long. Germline CDR1 reads SNHLY; CDR2 reads FYNNEI. J gave up 7 bases and V 3 bases, and 13 bases lay outside the gene matches. DNA of the CDR3: TGTGCCAGCAGTGACTCCCCCCCGGGAACAGGGGGCGGGGAGCTGTTTTTT. This sequence encodes CASSDSPPGTGGGELFF.